The present T cell receptor beta chain was sequenced within a study of blood T cell repertoires in COVID-19. Study details: There were acute and convalescent COVID-19 samples, and they came from the United States, Italy and Spain. Sample material is recorded as cDNA or gDNA derived from T cells, B-cell-depleted T cells, or PBMCs.

CDR3 length equals 16 residues. Trimming took 2 bases from V and 3 from J, leaving 14 bases between them. Germline V gene data show CDR1 as MGHRA and CDR2 as YSYEKL. As handled by the study authors: Amplifying reference gene primers gave estimates of nucleated cell counts. The assay was immunoSEQ multiplex PCR, and TCRdb's table has in-frame clones only and misses some. V, J and clone size are those of that table, while D and trimming were read from the DNA. Among about 330,000 clones listed, 80% to 90% were seen once. The study counted Cohort 3 donors as recovered given two negative PCRs, clearance, or symptom resolution.

The V and J genes are TRBV4-1 and TRBJ2-1, with a tentative D call TRBD2 (6 bases). The TCR sequence derives from a woman aged 25-40 years who had recovered from COVID-19. Material: PBMCs or T cells enriched from blood (not recorded which). The CDR3 loop reads CASSQPGTGGYNEQFF. CDR3 DNA sequence: TGCGCCAGCAGCCAACCCGGGACTGGGGGCTACAATGAGCAGTTCTTC.